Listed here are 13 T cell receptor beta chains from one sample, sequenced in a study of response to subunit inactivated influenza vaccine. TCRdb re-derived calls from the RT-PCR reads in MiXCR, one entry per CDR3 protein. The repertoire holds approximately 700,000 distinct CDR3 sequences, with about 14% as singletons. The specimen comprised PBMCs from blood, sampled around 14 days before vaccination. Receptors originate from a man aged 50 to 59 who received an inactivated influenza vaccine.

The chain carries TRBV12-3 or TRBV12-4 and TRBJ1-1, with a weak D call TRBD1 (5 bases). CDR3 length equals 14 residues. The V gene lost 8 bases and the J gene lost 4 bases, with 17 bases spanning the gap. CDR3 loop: CASQLGGASTEAFF. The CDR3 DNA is TGTGCCAGCCAACTCGGCGGGGCTAGCACTGAAGCTTTCTTT.

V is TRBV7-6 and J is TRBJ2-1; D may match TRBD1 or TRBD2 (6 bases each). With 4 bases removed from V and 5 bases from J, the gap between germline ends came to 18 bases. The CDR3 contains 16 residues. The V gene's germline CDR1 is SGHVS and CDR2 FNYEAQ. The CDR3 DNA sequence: TGTGCCAGCAGCTCCCTAGAGGGGGGACTCCACAATGAGCAGTTCTTC. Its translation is CASSSLEGGLHNEQFF. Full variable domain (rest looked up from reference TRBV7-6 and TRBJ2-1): GAGVSQSPRYKVTKRGQDVALRCDPISGHVSLYWYRQALGQGPEFLTYFNYEAQQDKSGLPNDRFSAERPEGSISTLTIQRTEQRDSAMYRCASSSLEGGLHNEQFFGPGTRLTVL.

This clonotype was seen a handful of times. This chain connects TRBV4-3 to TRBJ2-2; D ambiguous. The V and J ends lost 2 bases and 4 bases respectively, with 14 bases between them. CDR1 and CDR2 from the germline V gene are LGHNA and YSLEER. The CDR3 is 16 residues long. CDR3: CASSQMRVAGTGELFF. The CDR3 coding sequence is TGCGCCAGCAGCCAAATGCGTGTGGCCGGCACCGGGGAGCTGTTTTTT.

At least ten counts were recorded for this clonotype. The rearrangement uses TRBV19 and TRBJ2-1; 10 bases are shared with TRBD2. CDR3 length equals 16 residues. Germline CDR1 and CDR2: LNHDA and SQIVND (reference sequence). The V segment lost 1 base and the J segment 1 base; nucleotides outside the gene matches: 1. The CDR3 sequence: CASSIGGLASYNEQFF. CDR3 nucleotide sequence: TGTGCCAGTAGTATAGGGGGACTAGCGTCCTACAATGAGCAGTTCTTC.

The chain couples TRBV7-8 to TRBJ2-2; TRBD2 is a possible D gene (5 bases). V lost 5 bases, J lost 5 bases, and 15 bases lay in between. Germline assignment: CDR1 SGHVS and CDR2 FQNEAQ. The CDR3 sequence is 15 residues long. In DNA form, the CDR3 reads TGTGCCAGCAGCGCCGAGCTTGGGAGTACCGGGGAGCTGTTTTTT. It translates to CASSAELGSTGELFF.

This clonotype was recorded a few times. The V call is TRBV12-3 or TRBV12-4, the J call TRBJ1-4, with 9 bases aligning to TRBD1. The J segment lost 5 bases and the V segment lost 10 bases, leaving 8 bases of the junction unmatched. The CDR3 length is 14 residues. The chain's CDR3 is CATRFGTGNEKLFF. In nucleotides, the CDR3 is TGTGCCACCCGTTTCGGGACAGGGAATGAAAAACTGTTTTTT.

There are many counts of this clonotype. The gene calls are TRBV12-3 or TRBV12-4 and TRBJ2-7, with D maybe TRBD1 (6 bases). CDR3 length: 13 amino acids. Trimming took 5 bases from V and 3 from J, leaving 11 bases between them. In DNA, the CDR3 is TGTGCCAGCAGTCCAGGGGCCAACTACGAGCAGTACTTC. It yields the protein CASSPGANYEQYF.

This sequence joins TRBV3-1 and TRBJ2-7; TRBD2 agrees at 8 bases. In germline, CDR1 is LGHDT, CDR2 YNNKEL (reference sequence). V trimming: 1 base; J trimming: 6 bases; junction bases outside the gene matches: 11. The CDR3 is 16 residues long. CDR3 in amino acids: CASSQGWSSGMGEQYF. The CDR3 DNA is TGTGCCAGCAGCCAAGGGTGGAGTAGCGGGATGGGCGAGCAGTACTTC.

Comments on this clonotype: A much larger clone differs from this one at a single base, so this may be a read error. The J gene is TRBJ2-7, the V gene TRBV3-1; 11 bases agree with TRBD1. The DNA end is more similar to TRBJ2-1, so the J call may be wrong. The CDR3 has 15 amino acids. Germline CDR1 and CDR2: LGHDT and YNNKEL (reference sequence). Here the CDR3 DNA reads TGTGCCAGCAGCGCCACCGGGACAGGGGGGAGAGAGCAGTTCTTC. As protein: CASSATGTGGREQFF.

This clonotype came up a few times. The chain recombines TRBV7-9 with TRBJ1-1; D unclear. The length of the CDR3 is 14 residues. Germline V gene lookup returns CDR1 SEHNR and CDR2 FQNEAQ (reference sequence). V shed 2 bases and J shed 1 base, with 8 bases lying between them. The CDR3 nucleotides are TGTGCCAGCAGCTTACACCAGGCGAACACTGAAGCTTTCTTT. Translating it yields CASSLHQANTEAFF. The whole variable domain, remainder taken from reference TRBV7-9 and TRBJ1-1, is DTGVSQNPRHKITKRGQNVTFRCDPISEHNRLYWYRQTLGQGPEFLTYFQNEAQLEKSRLLSDRFSAERPKGSFSTLEIQRTEQGDSAMYLCASSLHQANTEAFFGQGTRLTVV.

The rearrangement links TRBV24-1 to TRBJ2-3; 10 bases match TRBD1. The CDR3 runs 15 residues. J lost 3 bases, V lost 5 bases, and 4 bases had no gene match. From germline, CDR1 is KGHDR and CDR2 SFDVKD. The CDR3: CATSVPGQGTDTQYF. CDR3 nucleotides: TGTGCCACCAGTGTTCCGGGACAGGGGACAGATACGCAGTATTTT.

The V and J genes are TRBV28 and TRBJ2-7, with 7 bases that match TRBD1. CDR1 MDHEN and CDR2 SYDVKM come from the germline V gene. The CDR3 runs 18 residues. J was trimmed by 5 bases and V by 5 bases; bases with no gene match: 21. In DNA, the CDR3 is TGTGCCAGCAGTCAATTAGGTGGGATGTGGCAGGGGGACGACGAGCAGTACTTC. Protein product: CASSQLGGMWQGDDEQYF.

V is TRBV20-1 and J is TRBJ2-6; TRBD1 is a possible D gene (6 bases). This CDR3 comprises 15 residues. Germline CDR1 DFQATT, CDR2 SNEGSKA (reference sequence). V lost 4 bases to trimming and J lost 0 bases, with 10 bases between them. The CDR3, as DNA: TGCAGTGCTAACAGGGCGGTCTCTGGGGCCAACGTCCTGACTTTC. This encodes CSANRAVSGANVLTF.